This note documents a single T cell receptor (beta chain) sequence. The conserved phenylalanine or tryptophan is not found at the CDR3 terminus, so this likely reflects a read error. The limits of the CDR3 on the DNA are not certain, so only TCRdb's listed CDR3 is given. The data belong to a study of tumor-infiltrating lymphocytes in oesophageal squamous cell carcinoma. The CDR3 spans 15 amino acids, including both terminal residues. Germline V gene data show CDR1 as SGHTA and CDR2 as FQGNSA. TCRdb re-called the PCR reads with MiXCR, one entry per CDR3 protein. Of fewer than 20,000 distinct CDR3 sequences in the sample, over 40% were seen once.

The rearrangement joins TRBV7-2 to TRBJ2-7; the table's D gene call, TRBD1, was not cross checked with the DNA. Sequenced sample: esophageal tumor tissue. The receptor comes from a male donor with esophageal squamous cell carcinoma. CDR3 protein: CASSLDRFGGYTFGS.